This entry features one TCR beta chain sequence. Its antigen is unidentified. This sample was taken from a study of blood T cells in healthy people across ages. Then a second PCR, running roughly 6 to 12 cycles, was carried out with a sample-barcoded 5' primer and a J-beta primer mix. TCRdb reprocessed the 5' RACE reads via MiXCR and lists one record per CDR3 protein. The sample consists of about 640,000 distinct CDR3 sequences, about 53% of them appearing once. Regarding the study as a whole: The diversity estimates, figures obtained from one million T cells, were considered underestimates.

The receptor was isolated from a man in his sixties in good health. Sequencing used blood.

In nucleotides, the CDR3 is TGTGCCAGCAGTGTGGTTCCGGGACAGGGGATGGGGAAGGACTACGAGCAGTACTTC. Encoded protein: CASSVVPGQGMGKDYEQYF. V is TRBV6-1 and J is TRBJ2-7; 10 bases line up with TRBD1. This CDR3 contains 19 residues. Trimming at V came to 4 bases and at J to 3 bases, leaving 18 bases not matched to a gene. CDR1 MNHNS and CDR2 SASEGT come from the germline V gene.